The source of this TCR beta chain is a study of CD8+ T cells in alopecia areata. CDR3 size: 15 residues. V lost 3 bases and J lost 0, with 11 bases in between. The germline V gene encodes CDR1 SGDLS and CDR2 YYNGEE. As the sequencing template, cDNA was produced by extracting RNA and reverse transcribing it. Produced via immunoSEQ multiplex PCR; TCRdb's table is partial and in-frame only. The sample records some 170,000 clones, 58% being singletons. This clone is a singleton in its sample. Treatment given: oral pan-JAK inhibitor, 5-10 mg twice daily. Researchers gathered lesional scalp punch biopsies and peripheral blood from patients with alopecia areata.

The sequencing here drew on CD4+ T cells sorted from blood, taken at approximately week 61, from a patient treated with tofacitinib. The rearrangement uses TRBV9 and TRBJ2-3; D is ambiguous. The receptor was derived from a human donor with alopecia areata. The CDR3 region has the DNA TGTGCCAGCAGCGGATCAGACATGAGCACAGATACGCAGTATTTT. Protein sequence: CASSGSDMSTDTQYF.